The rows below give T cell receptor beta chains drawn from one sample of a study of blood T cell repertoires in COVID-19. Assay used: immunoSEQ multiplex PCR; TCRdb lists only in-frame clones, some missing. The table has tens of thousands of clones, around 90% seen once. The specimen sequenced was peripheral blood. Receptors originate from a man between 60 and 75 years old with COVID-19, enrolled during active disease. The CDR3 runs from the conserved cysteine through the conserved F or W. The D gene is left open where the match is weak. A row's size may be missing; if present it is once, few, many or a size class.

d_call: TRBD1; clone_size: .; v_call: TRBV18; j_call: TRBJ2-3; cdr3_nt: TGTGCCAGTTTGGGACAGACAGATACGCAGTATTTT; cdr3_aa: CASLGQTDTQYF
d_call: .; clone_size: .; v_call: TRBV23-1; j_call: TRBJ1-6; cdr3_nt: TGCGCCAGCAGTCAAAGGGAGGACCCGGTAGGGGATTCACCCCTCCACTTT; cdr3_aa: CASSQREDPVGDSPLHF
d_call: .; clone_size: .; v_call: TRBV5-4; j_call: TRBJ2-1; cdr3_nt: TGTGCCAGCACCAACAGGGTATCCGAGCAGTTCTTC; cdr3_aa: CASTNRVSEQFF
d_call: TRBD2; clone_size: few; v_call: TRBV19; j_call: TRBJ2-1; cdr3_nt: TGTGCCAGTAGTATAGGCCTAGCGGGAGGGTCCAATCCTGGGGATGAGCAGTTCTTC; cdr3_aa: CASSIGLAGGSNPGDEQFF
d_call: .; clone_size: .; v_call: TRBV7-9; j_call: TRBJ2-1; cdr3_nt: TGTGCCAGCAGCCCGCTAGGACTTAAGAACAATGAGCAGTTCTTC; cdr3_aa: CASSPLGLKNNEQFF
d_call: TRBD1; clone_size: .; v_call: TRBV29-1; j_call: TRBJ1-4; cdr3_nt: TGCAGCGTTGCCCTGGACAGGGAATTTGAAAAACTGTTTTTT; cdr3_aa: CSVALDREFEKLFF
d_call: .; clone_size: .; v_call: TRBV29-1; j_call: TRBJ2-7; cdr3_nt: TGCAGCGTTGAAGATCCGCAGGCAGACTACGAGCAGTACTTC; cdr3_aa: CSVEDPQADYEQYF
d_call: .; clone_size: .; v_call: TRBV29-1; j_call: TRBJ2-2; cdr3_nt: TGCAGCGCCGCCCCGACAGCGAACACCGGGGAGCTGTTTTTT; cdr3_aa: CSAAPTANTGELFF
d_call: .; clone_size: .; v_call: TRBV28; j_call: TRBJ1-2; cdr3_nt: TGTGCCAGCAGATGGCAGGCCGAGACCTATGGCTACACCTTC; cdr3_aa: CASRWQAETYGYTF
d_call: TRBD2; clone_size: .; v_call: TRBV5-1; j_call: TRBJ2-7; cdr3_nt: TGCGCCAGCAGCCGTGCCGGGAGGAGCTCCTACGAGCAGTACTTC; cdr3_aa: CASSRAGRSSYEQYF
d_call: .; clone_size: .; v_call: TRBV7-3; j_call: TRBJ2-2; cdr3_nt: TGTGCCAGCAGCTTAAACGTTCAGGGAACCGGGGAGCTGTTTTTT; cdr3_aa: CASSLNVQGTGELFF
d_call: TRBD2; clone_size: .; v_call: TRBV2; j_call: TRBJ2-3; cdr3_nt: TGTGCCAGCAGCCCTCTAGCGGGAAGGGGAGATACGCAGTATTTT; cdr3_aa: CASSPLAGRGDTQYF
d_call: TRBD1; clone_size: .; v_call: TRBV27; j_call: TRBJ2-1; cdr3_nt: TGTGCCAGCAGTTTTGTGACAGGGCACTCTTACAATGAGCAGTTCTTC; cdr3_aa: CASSFVTGHSYNEQFF
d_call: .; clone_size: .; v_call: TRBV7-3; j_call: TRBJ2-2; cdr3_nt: TGTGCCAGCAGCTCCGCGGGGGCGACCGGGGAGCTGTTTTTT; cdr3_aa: CASSSAGATGELFF